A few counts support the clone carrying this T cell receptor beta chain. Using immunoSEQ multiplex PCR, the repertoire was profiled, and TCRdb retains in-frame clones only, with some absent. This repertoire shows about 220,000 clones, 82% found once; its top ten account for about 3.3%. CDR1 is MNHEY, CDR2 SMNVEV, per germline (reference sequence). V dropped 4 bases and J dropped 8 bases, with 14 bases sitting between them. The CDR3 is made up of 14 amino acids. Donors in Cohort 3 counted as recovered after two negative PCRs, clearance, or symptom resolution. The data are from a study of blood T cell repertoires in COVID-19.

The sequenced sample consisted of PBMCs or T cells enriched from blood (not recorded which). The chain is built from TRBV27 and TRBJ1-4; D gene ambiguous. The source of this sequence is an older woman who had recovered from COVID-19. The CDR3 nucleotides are TGTGCCAGCAGTTCCGCATCACAGCAGGAAAAACTGTTTTTT. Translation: CASSSASQQEKLFF.